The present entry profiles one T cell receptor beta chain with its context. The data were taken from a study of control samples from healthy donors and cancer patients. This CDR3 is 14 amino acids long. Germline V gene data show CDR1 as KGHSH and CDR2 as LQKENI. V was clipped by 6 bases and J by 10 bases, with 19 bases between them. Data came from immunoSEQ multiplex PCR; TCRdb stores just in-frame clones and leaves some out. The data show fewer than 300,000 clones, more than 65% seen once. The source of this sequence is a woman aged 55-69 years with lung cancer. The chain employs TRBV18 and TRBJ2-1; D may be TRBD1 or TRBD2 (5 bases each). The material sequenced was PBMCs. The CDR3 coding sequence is TGTGCCAGCTCTCCGGGTGGGGGAGTGGACGAGCAGTTCTTC. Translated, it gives CASSPGGGVDEQFF. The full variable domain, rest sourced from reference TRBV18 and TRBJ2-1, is NAGVMQNPRHLVRRRGQEARLRCSPMKGHSHVYWYRQLPEEGLKFMVYLQKENIIDESGMPKERFSAEFPKEGPSILRIQQVVRGDSAAYFCASSPGGGVDEQFFGPGTRLTVL.